One and the same sample provided the 4 T cell receptor beta chains below, sequenced in a study of human T cells and chemical hapten exposure. Each CDR3 protein gets one entry after TCRdb re-called the RACE reads with MiXCR. The sample shows nearly 350,000 distinct CDR3 sequences, roughly 6.9% of them seen only once. Indicated time point: patch test 1, 2 weeks after DPC sensitization. The treatment is: therapeutic diphenylcyclopropenone sensitization with weekly scalp DPC. The sequencing here drew on whole blood, taken in connection with sensitization to the hapten diphenylcyclopropenone (DPC). The receptor source for this set is a woman between 18 and 30 years old with alopecia areata. Some clones in this sample may be carry-over from other donors' samples.

This clonotype was seen at least ten times. This chain links TRBV5-4 with TRBJ2-7, with 9 nucleotides matching TRBD1. CDR1 and CDR2 (germline): SGHNT, YYREEE (reference sequence). The CDR3 extends over 16 amino acids. V was pared by 4 bases and J by 4 bases, with 12 bases of the junction left unmatched. The CDR3 DNA sequence: TGTGCCAGCAGCAACGGAGGGACAGGGCCGCGTTACGAGCAGTACTTC. This codes for CASSNGGTGPRYEQYF.

V and J are TRBV7-8 and TRBJ1-4; 9 nucleotides align to TRBD1. J was trimmed by 7 bases and V by 4 bases; bases with no gene match: 10. Germline-derived CDR1 and CDR2 are SGHVS and FQNEAQ. The CDR3 contains 16 residues. The CDR3 reads CASSSRNRGPSEKLFF. CDR3 in DNA: TGTGCCAGCAGCTCCCGGAACAGGGGGCCGAGTGAAAAACTGTTTTTT.

The genes are TRBV5-6 and TRBJ2-1; D unresolved. The V and J ends lost 2 bases and 4 bases respectively, with 13 bases between them. The CDR3 runs to 15 residues. Germline-derived CDR1 and CDR2 are SGHDT and YYEEEE. Here the CDR3 reads CASSLSQQPYNEQFF. DNA for the CDR3: TGTGCCAGCAGCTTATCACAGCAACCTTACAATGAGCAGTTCTTC.

This clonotype was counted a few times. This chain joins TRBV20-1 and TRBJ2-1; D might be TRBD2 (7 bases). Per germline, CDR1 DFQATT and CDR2 SNEGSKA (reference sequence). V lost 7 bases and J 9 bases, leaving 16 bases between the germline ends. CDR3 length equals 12 residues. Written as DNA, the CDR3 is TGCAGTGTTCCTCCGGGGGGCGGTGAGCAGTTCTTC. Encoded protein: CSVPPGGGEQFF.